This TCR beta chain was found in a study of T cells after yellow fever vaccination. This clonotype came up a few times. TCRdb recomputed calls from the 5' RACE reads with MiXCR, one row per CDR3 protein. The sample has 400,000 or so distinct CDR3 sequences, roughly 10% seen once. Trimming cost V 2 bases and J 6 bases, with 6 bases left between them. Looked up from germline, CDR1 is LGHDT and CDR2 is YNNKEL (reference sequence). CDR3 size: 12 residues. The chain carries TRBV3-1 and TRBJ2-3; D not certain. The sequence came from a man between 18 and 29 years old who received the YFV17D yellow fever vaccine. The sample in question was PBMCs, obtained on the day of the first yellow fever vaccination. CDR3 region: CASSQIRDTQYF. CDR3 coding DNA: TGTGCCAGCAGCCAAATCCGGGATACGCAGTATTTT.